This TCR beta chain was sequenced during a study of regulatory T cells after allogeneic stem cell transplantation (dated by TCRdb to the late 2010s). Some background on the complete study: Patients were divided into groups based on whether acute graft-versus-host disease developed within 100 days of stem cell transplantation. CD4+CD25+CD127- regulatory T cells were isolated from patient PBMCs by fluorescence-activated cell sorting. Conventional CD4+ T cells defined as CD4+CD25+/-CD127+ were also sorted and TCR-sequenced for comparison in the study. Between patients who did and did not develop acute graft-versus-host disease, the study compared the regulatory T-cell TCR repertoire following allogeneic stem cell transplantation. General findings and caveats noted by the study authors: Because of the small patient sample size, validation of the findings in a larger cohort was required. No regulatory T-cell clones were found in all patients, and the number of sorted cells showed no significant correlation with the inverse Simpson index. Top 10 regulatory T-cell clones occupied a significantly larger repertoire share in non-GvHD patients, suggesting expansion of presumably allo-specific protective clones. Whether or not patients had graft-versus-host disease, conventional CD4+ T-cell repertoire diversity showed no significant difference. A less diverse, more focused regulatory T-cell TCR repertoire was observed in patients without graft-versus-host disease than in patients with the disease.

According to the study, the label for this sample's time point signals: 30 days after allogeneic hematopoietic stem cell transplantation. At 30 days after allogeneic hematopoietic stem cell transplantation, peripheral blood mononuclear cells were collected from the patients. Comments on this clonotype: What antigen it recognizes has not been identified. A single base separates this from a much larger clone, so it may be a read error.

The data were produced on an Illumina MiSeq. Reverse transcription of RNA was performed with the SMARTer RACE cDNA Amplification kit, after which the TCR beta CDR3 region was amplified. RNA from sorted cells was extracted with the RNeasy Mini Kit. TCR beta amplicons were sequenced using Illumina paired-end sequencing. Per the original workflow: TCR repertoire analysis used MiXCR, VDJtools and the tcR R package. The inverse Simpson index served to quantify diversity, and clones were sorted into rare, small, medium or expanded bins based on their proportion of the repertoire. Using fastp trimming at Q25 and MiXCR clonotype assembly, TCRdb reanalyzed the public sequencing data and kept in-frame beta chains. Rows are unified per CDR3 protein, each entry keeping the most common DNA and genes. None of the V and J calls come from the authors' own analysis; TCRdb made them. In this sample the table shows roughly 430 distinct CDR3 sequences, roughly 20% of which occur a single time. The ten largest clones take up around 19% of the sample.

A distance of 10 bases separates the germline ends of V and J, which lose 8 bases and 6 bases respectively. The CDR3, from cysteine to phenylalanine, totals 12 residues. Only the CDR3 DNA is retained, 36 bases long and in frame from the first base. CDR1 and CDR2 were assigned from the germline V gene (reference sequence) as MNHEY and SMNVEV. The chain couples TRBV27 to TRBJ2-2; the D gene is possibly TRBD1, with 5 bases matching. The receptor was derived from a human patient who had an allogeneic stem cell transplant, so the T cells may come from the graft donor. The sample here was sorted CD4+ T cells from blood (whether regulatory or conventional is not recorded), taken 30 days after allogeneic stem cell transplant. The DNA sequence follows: TGTGCCAGCGACCCAGGGCCCGGGGAGCTGTTTTTT. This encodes CASDPGPGELFF.